This T cell receptor (beta chain) comes out of a study of T cell responses to AZD1222 COVID-19 vaccine. TCRdb's table, derived via immunoSEQ multiplex PCR, lists solely in-frame clones and lacks some. This sample has 75,000 to 100,000 clones; roughly nine tenths occur once, and the top ten carry roughly 1.5%. The CDR3 is 13 amino acids. Trimming at V came to 6 bases and at J to 8 bases, leaving 5 bases not matched to a gene. CDR1 and CDR2 from the germline V gene are MNHEY and SVGAGI. The chain is built from TRBV6-5 and TRBJ1-2, with 11 positions matching TRBD1. Sequences were derived from peripheral blood, sampled on day 0 of AZD1222 vaccination. The TCR was taken from an adult in good health. CDR3 coding DNA: TGTGCCAGCAGCAAGGGACAGGGGGTAGGCTACACCTTC. Encoded protein: CASSKGQGVGYTF.